This TCR beta chain was sequenced during a study of blood T cell repertoires in COVID-19. In the study overall: Donors in the United States, Italy and Spain gave samples during acute or convalescent COVID-19. From T cells, B-cell-depleted T cells, or PBMCs came the material, which was cDNA or gDNA.

In the original workflow: Quantification of nucleated cells was approximated via reference gene primer amplification. Sequencing used immunoSEQ multiplex PCR; TCRdb keeps in-frame clones, though not all of them. V, J and clone size were drawn from that table, and D and trimming were deduced from the DNA. Among some 150,000 clones, about 88% were seen once, and the ten largest hold 7% to 7.5%. The CDR3 length is 15 residues. Trimming removed 0 bases from V and 8 bases from J; junction bases left unmatched: 10. Per germline, CDR1 SGHRS and CDR2 YFSETQ. The receptor was derived from a woman aged 80 or older in a cohort sampled during active or convalescent COVID-19. This sequence joins TRBV5-1 and TRBJ1-2, with TRBD1 matching 7 bases. Material for sequencing was peripheral blood. In DNA, the CDR3 is TGCGCCAGCAGCTTGGAGTACAGGGGTCTAAGCGGCTACACCTTC. Its protein product is CASSLEYRGLSGYTF.